This T cell receptor beta chain was sequenced in a study of T-cell reconstitution after alpha-beta-depleted transplantation in children. Germline V gene lookup returns CDR1 SGHVS and CDR2 FQNEAQ. Trimming cost V 5 bases and J 5 bases; bases outside gene matches: 5. The CDR3 consists of 14 residues. Unique molecular identifiers featured in how the TCRbeta library was prepared. TCRdb redid the calling of the PCR reads with MiXCR, one entry per CDR3 protein. The table shows about 400,000 distinct CDR3 sequences, with about a fifth occurring only once. The chain joins TRBV7-8 to TRBJ2-1, with 8 bases identical to TRBD2. This clonotype originated in a human donor who donated a stem cell graft to a child with acute myeloid leukemia. Sequenced material: PBMCs from the stem cell graft donor, taken from the stem cell graft. CDR3 coding DNA: TGTGCCAGCAGCGATAGACTAGCGAACAATGAGCAGTTCTTC. It translates to CASSDRLANNEQFF.